This T cell receptor beta chain emerged from a study of early T cells in non-severe SARS-CoV-2 infection. Across the whole study: With bulk RNA from unsorted whole blood as input, sequencing yielded unpaired chains. The study's findings and limits: Matching with VDJdb favored anti-spike CD8 responses (missing private and CD4 specificities).

Unique molecular identifiers were added to individual cDNA molecules. From the 5' RACE reads, TCRdb called clonotypes with MiXCR, one entry per CDR3 protein. Counted here are tens of thousands of distinct CDR3 sequences, 9.5% to 15% occurring once; the ten biggest clones make up under 4.5%. This clonotype has more than one count but fewer than ten. Its antigen is currently unknown. The sequencing sample was made of whole blood. The origin of this receptor is an adult who was a healthcare worker with PCR-confirmed SARS-CoV-2 infection or an uninfected control (not recorded which).

Here the CDR3 DNA reads TGTGCCAGCAGTCCGACAGTCACATCAACTAATGAAAAACTGTTTTTT. Protein: CASSPTVTSTNEKLFF. The rearrangement uses TRBV2 and TRBJ1-4, with a weak D call TRBD1 (5 bases). Per germline, CDR1 SNHLY and CDR2 FYNNEI. The CDR3 spans 16 residues. Trimming pared 5 bases from V and 0 bases from J, leaving 13 bases between. Using reference TRBV2 and TRBJ1-4 for the parts outside the CDR3, the full variable domain is EPEVTQTPSHQVTQMGQEVILRCVPISNHLYFYWYRQILGQKVEFLVSFYNNEISEKSEIFDDQFSVERPDGSNFTLKIRSTKLEDSAMYFCASSPTVTSTNEKLFFGSGTQLSVL.